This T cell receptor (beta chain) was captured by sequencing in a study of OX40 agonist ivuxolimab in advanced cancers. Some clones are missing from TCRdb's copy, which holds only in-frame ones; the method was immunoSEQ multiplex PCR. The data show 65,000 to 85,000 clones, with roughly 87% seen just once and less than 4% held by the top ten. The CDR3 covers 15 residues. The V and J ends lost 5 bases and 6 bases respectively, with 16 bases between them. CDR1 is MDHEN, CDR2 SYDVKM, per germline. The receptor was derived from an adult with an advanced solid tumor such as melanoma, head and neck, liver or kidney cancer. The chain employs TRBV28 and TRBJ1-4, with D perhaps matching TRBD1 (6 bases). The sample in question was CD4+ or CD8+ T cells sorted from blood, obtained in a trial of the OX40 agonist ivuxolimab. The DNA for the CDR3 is TGTGCCAGCAGTCAATTGGACAGTTTGGATGAAAAACTGTTTTTT. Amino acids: CASSQLDSLDEKLFF.